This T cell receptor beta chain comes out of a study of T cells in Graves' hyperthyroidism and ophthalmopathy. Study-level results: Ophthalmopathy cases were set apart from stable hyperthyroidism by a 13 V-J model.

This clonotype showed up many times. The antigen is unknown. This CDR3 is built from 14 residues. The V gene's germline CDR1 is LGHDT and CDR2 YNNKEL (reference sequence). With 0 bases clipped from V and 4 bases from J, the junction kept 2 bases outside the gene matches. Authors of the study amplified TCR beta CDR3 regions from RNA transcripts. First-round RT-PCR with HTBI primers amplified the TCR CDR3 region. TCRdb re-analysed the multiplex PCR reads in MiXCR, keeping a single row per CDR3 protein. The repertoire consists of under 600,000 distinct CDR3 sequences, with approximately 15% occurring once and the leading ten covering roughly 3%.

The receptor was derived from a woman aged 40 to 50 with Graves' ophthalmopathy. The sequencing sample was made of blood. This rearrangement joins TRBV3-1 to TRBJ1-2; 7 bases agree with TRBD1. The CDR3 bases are TGTGCCAGCAGCCAAGATCCAGGGGGCTATGGCTACACCTTC. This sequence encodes CASSQDPGGYGYTF.